This T cell receptor beta chain was identified during a study of cytomegalovirus exposure and HLA in healthy donors. In the study overall: The Caucasian-associated ancestry cluster contained 81% of the 398 genotyped donors.

All donors participated as healthy donors of bone marrow. General observations from the study: A later examination showed that TCR association rates differed by HLA locus, with DRB1 most and HLA-C fewest.

Amplification used 60 Vbeta primers and 13 Jbeta primers. Sequencing was performed with immunoSEQ multiplex PCR; in TCRdb, only in-frame clones are kept and a portion is missing. The sample includes around 140,000 clones, 80% of them seen just once. A word on this clone: As yet, its antigen is unknown.

Germline assignment: CDR1 SGHRS and CDR2 YFSETQ. The CDR3 runs 14 residues. V was shortened by 4 bases and J by 3 bases, with 13 bases between the two germline ends. This TCR came from a man aged 40-50 years in good health and CMV-seronegative. Sequenced: PBMCs. The rearrangement joins TRBV5-1 to TRBJ1-2, with D unclear. CDR3 bases: TGCGCCAGCAGCCCCTTAGACTCCGACTATGGCTACACCTTC. It codes for CASSPLDSDYGYTF.